This entry lists 3 T cell receptor beta chains sequenced from one sample in a study of healthy donors' naive CD4 and CD8 T cells. Starting from roughly 0.45 ug of total RNA, TCR libraries were made with linear amplification. TCRdb re-called the reads with MiXCR, one entry per CDR3 protein. The repertoire holds roughly 200,000 distinct CDR3 sequences, around 74% seen once, with 2% to 2.5% in the top ten. Sequenced material: naive CD4+ and CD8+ T cells sorted from blood, pooled from several donors. The receptors were gathered from a pool of human donors in good health; the sample pools cells from several healthy donors.

The V call is TRBV6-5, the J call TRBJ2-6; unclear D gene. This CDR3 has 14 residues. Germline V gene sequence: CDR1 MNHEY, CDR2 SVGAGI. V was shortened by 6 bases and J by 0 bases, with 6 bases between the two germline ends. The CDR3 loop reads CASRSRSGANVLTF. In nucleotides, the CDR3 is TGTGCCAGCAGGTCCCGCTCTGGGGCCAACGTCCTGACTTTC.

The chain uses TRBV7-2 and TRBJ1-1; D is undetermined. Germline CDR1 SGHTA, CDR2 FQGNSA. The CDR3 covers 13 residues. V lost 4 bases, J lost 5 bases, and 11 bases lay in between. Here the CDR3 reads CASSSRGWTEAFF. CDR3 in DNA: TGTGCCAGCAGCTCACGGGGTTGGACTGAAGCTTTCTTT.

The rearrangement joins TRBV19 to TRBJ2-5; 7 nucleotides match TRBD2. The V gene end was trimmed by 3 bases and the J gene end by 1 base; junction bases not matched to a gene: 5. Germline V gives CDR1 LNHDA, CDR2 SQIVND (reference sequence). CDR3 length: 15 residues. The CDR3 nucleotides read TGTGCCAGTAGTATTGGCGGGGGACCCCAAGAGACCCAGTACTTC. As protein: CASSIGGGPQETQYF.